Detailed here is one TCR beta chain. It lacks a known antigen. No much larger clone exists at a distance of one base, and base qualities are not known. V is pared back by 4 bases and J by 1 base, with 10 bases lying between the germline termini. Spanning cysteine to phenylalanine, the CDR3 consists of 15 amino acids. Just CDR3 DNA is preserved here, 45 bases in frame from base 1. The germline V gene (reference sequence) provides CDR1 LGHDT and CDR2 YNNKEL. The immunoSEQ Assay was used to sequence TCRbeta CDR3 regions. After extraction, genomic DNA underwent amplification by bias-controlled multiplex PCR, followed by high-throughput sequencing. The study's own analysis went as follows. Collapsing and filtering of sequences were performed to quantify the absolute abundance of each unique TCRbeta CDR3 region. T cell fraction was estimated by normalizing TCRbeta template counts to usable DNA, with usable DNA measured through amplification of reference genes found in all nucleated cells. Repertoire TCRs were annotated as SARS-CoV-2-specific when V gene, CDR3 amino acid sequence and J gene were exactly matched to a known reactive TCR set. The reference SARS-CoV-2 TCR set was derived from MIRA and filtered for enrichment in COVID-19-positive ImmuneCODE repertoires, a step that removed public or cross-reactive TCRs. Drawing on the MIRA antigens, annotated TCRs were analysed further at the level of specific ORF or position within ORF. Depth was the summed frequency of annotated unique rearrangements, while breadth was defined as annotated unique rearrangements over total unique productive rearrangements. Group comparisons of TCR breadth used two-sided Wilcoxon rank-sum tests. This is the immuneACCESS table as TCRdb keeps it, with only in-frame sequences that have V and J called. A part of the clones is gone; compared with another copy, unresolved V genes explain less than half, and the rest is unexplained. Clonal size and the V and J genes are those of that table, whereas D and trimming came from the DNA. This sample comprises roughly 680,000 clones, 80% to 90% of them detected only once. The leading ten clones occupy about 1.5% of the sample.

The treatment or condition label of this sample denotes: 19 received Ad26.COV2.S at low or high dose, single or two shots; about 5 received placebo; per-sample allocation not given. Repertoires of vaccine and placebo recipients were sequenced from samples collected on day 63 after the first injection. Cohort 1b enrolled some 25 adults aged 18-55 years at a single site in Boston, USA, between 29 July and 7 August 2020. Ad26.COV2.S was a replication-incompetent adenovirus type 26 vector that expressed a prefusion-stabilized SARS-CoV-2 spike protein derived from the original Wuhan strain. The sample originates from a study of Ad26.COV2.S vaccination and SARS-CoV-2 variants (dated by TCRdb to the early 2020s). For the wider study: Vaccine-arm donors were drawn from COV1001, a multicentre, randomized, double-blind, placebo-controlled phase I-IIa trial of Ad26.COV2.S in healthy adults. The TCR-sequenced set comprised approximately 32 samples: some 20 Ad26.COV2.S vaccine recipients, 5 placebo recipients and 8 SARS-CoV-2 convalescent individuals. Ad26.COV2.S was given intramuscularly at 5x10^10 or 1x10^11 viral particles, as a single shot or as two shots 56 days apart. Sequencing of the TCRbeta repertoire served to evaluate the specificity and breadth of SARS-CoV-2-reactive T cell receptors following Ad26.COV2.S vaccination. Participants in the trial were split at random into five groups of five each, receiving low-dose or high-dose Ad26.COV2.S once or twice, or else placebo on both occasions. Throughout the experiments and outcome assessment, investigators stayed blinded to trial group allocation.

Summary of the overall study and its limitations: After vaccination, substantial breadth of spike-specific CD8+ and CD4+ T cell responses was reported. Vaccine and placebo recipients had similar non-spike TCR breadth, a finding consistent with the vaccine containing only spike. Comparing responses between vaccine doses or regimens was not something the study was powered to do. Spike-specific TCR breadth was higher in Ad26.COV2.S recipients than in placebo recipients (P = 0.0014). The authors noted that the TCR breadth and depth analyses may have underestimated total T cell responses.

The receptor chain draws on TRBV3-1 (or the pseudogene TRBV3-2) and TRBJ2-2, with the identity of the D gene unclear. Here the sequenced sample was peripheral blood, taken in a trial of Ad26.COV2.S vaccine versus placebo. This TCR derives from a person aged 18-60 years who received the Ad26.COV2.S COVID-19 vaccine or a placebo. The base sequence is TGTGCCAGCAGCCGAGGCAGCCAGAACACCGGGGAGCTGTTTTTT. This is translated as CASSRGSQNTGELFF.